This T cell receptor (beta chain) was sequenced for a study of blood T cell repertoires in COVID-19. The CDR3 is 8 amino acids. Germline V gene sequence: CDR1 LGHDT, CDR2 YNNKEL (reference sequence). The table came from immunoSEQ multiplex PCR; TCRdb's copy has only in-frame clones and leaves some out. The sample lists 81,000 or so clones, about 88% occurring once. A word on this clone: At one end the junction does not follow the germline gene, possibly because of a read error.

The clonotype comes from a man between 65 and 85 years old with active or convalescent COVID-19. Source material: peripheral blood. The gene calls are TRBV3-1 (or the pseudogene TRBV3-2) and TRBJ1-1; perhaps TRBD1 as D (5 bases). The CDR3 DNA sequence: TGTGCCAGCAGTACAGGTTCCTTT. Translating it yields CASSTGSF.